This T cell receptor beta chain was retrieved from a study of regulatory T cells in long-lasting Graves disease. Construction of the TCR beta libraries employed iRepertoire HTBI primers in conjunction with Arm-PCR of CDR3 regions. TCRdb re-derived calls from the multiplex PCR reads in MiXCR, one entry per CDR3 protein. The sample lists hundreds of thousands of distinct CDR3 sequences, less than 20% occurring once. There are a few counts of this clonotype. Time point in this sample: newly diagnosed GD, antithyroid drugs for less than 3 months. Extracted PBMC RNA gave rise to the TCR library. The CDR3 is 12 residues long. Germline CDR1 reads GTSNPN; CDR2 reads SVGIG (reference sequence). Trimming left V 3 bases short and J 6 bases short, with 9 bases between. A further study also used this sample, focusing on T cells in Graves' hyperthyroidism and ophthalmopathy.

The V gene is TRBV30, the J gene TRBJ1-5; D ambiguous. The clonotype was recovered from a woman aged 30 to 39 with Graves disease. The input for sequencing was peripheral blood mononuclear cells (PBMCs), taken at new diagnosis, from a patient treated with antithyroid drugs. CDR3 DNA sequence: TGTGCCTGGAGGGGCGTGGGTCAGCCCCAGCATTTT. Its protein product is CAWRGVGQPQHF.